The present T cell receptor beta chain was sequenced within a study of shared T cell receptors in the human thymus. V shed 2 bases and J 6 bases; nucleotides not matched to a gene: 6. The CDR3 runs to 15 residues. Germline V CDR1 and CDR2: SGHNT, YYREEE (reference sequence). Using immunoSEQ multiplex PCR, the repertoire was profiled, and TCRdb retains in-frame clones only, with some absent. The sample consists of about 710,000 clones, around 87% of them appearing once. These data also formed part of another study, on human thymus T cells. That source notes: The donors were infants in Finland with congenital heart defects, otherwise immunologically healthy. Surgeons resected thymus tissue during corrective heart surgery. Thymic and blood repertoires seemed to show skewed V and J gene use. Related research reported highly overlapping thymic repertoires among unrelated individuals.

What was sequenced was thymocytes. This sequence originates from a boy younger than two with a congenital heart defect. The chain combines TRBV5-4 with TRBJ2-3; 10 bases agree with TRBD2. CDR3 in DNA: TGTGCCAGCAGCTTCAGCGGGAGGGGTATGGATACGCAGTATTTT. As protein: CASSFSGRGMDTQYF.